This is a list of T cell receptor beta chains from one sample in a study of T cell responses to AZD1222 COVID-19 vaccine. Libraries were prepared by immunoSEQ multiplex PCR; TCRdb keeps only in-frame clonotypes and omits some of them. In the table there are roughly 140,000 clones, around 87% of which are singletons. This specimen consisted of peripheral blood, obtained 28 days after the second AZD1222 dose. Source of these receptors: an adult who received the AZD1222 COVID-19 vaccine. Both conserved end residues are part of each CDR3.

J | V | CDR3
TRBJ1-5 | TRBV6-5 | CASSYLQGPGGQPQHF
TRBJ1-1 | TRBV5-1 | CASSEGQGATEAFF
TRBJ2-5 | TRBV5-1 | CASSLAGGTARETQYF
TRBJ2-6 | TRBV5-4 | CASSSLGQGTGANVLTF
TRBJ1-2 | TRBV28 | CASSLSSGQGIHGYTF
TRBJ1-4 | TRBV30 | CAWSGTVGFNEKLFF
TRBJ1-6 | TRBV5-1 | CASSREQGGGGSPLHF
TRBJ2-7 | TRBV15 | CATSRGPRQVYEQYF
TRBJ1-5 | TRBV6-2/TRBV6-3 | CASSYFDRGDQPQHF
TRBJ1-1 | TRBV9 | CASSAISTGDTEAFF
TRBJ2-1 | TRBV7-6 | CASSLMLRVSSYNEQFF
TRBJ2-1 | TRBV4-1 | CASSQVWASYNEQFF
TRBJ2-2 | TRBV6-2/TRBV6-3 | CASSYSLAGGHNTGELFF
TRBJ1-4 | TRBV15 | CATRLGLNNEKLFF
TRBJ1-1 | TRBV2 | CASSVGIAAFF
TRBJ2-4 | TRBV3-1/TRBV3-2 | CASSQDLRGNIQYF
TRBJ1-3 | TRBV28 | CASSSPRDRGQDTIYF
TRBJ1-2 | TRBV7-3 | CASSERDYYGYTF
TRBJ1-4 | TRBV6-5 | CASFASTTNEKLFF
TRBJ2-1 | TRBV11-3 | CASSLGINNEQFF
TRBJ2-7 | TRBV7-2 | CASSFDRGSYEQYF
TRBJ1-1 | TRBV3-1/TRBV3-2 | CASSAGSGANTEAFF
TRBJ2-3 | TRBV18 | CASSPVGMSTDTQYF
TRBJ2-7 | TRBV19 | CASSPSSATTYEQYF
TRBJ2-3 | TRBV28 | CASSLALAAQYF
TRBJ2-2 | TRBV6-2/TRBV6-3 | CASSPWRPLTGELFF
TRBJ1-3 | TRBV5-8 | CASSSRTVGNTIYF
TRBJ1-1 | TRBV29-1 | CSVTTTLNTEAFF
TRBJ1-3 | TRBV9 | CASSSGQSALGNTIYF
TRBJ1-5 | TRBV6-5 | CASSSRAANQPQHF
TRBJ1-1 | TRBV19 | CASSWTGSDEAFF
TRBJ1-1 | TRBV5-4 | CASSPKQGLGAEAFF
TRBJ1-5 | TRBV30 | CAWSRQGGQPQHF
TRBJ1-1 | TRBV29-1 | CSVGGSGEAFF
TRBJ2-1 | TRBV14 | CASSPLGLAGVSEQFF
TRBJ2-1 | TRBV12-3/TRBV12-4 | CASSLNLASEQFF
TRBJ1-1 | TRBV7-9 | CASRPWDMNTEAFF
TRBJ1-2 | TRBV5-1 | CASSPEGVDGYTF
TRBJ2-5 | TRBV19 | CASSPGTGAETQYF
TRBJ2-3 | TRBV24-1 | CATSDSGTQRDTQYF
TRBJ1-2 | TRBV28 | CASSLLGPTAGYTF
TRBJ2-2 | TRBV2 | CASRGYPTGELFF
TRBJ1-1 | TRBV7-2 | CASSRDSLSSNTEAFF
TRBJ1-2 | TRBV25-1 | CASSGGFGYTF
TRBJ2-3 | TRBV14 | CASSPGDGNTDTQYF
TRBJ2-1 | TRBV19 | CASSIPSGRGDNEQFF
TRBJ2-2 | TRBV7-2 | CASSLQLLPTGELFF
TRBJ2-5 | TRBV19 | CASSTQTTGTKYF
TRBJ2-1 | TRBV3-1/TRBV3-2 | CASSPPGGRVEQFF
TRBJ2-7 | TRBV28 | CASSPGDVNYEQYF
TRBJ2-5 | TRBV6-6 | CASTATGLETQYF
TRBJ1-5 | TRBV20-1 | CSASRGQGFQPQHF
TRBJ1-2 | TRBV2 | CASVSSRGQGYTF
TRBJ2-2 | TRBV3-1/TRBV3-2 | CASSQRTGLSTGELFF